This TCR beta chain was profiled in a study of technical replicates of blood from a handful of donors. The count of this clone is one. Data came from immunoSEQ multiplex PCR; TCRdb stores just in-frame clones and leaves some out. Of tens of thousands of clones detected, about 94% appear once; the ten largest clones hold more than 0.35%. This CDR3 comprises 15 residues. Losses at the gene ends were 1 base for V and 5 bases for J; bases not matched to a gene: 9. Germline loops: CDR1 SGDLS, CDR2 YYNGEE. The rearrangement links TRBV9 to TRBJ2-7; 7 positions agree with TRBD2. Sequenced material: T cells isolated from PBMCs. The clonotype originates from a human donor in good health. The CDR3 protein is CASSVRWEGGNEQYF. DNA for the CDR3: TGTGCCAGCAGCGTAAGGTGGGAGGGCGGTAACGAGCAGTACTTC.